Listed below are T cell receptor beta chains from one sample, sequenced in a study of blood T cell repertoires in COVID-19. The data were produced by immunoSEQ multiplex PCR, yet TCRdb's version contains in-frame clones alone and is incomplete. The sample consists of 250,000 to 300,000 clones, more than 85% of them appearing once. Sample: peripheral blood. The receptors come from a woman in her 30s with COVID-19, enrolled during active disease. Each CDR3 is given with its conserved first and last residue. D genes are given only for firm matches. Clone size is shown for a subset of rows, as once, few, many or a class of expanded clone.

V gene: TRBV11-2
J gene: TRBJ2-7
D gene: -
clone size: few
CDR3 DNA: TGTGCCAGCAGCTTACCCAGGGGTTCTGGCCTCTACGAGCAGTACTTC
CDR3 protein: CASSLPRGSGLYEQYF

V gene: TRBV18
J gene: TRBJ2-7
D gene: -
clone size: -
CDR3 DNA: TGTGCCAGCTCACCAACCGGGATTACCTACGAGCAGTACTTC
CDR3 protein: CASSPTGITYEQYF

V gene: TRBV28
J gene: TRBJ2-7
D gene: TRBD2
clone size: few
CDR3 DNA: TGTGCCAGCAGTTCTCGGACTAGCGGGGACTACGAGCAGTACTTC
CDR3 protein: CASSSRTSGDYEQYF

V gene: TRBV29-1
J gene: TRBJ2-3
D gene: TRBD2
clone size: -
CDR3 DNA: TGCAGCGTTCTAGCGGGAGGTAGCACAGATACGCAGTATTTT
CDR3 protein: CSVLAGGSTDTQYF

V gene: TRBV4-1
J gene: TRBJ1-2
D gene: -
clone size: -
CDR3 DNA: TGCGCCAGCAGCCAAGATCACAGGAACTATGGCTACACCTTC
CDR3 protein: CASSQDHRNYGYTF

V gene: TRBV7-8
J gene: TRBJ2-6
D gene: -
clone size: -
CDR3 DNA: TGTGCCAGCAGCTCCAGGGCCGGTGGGGCCAACGTCCTGACTTTC
CDR3 protein: CASSSRAGGANVLTF

V gene: TRBV5-4
J gene: TRBJ2-1
D gene: TRBD2
clone size: -
CDR3 DNA: TGTGCCAGCAGCTTAGCCGGACTAGCGGGGTTCAGCAATGAGCAGTTCTTC
CDR3 protein: CASSLAGLAGFSNEQFF

V gene: TRBV2
J gene: TRBJ1-2
D gene: -
clone size: few
CDR3 DNA: TGTGCCAGCGTCAGGGACTATGGCTACACCTTC
CDR3 protein: CASVRDYGYTF

V gene: TRBV15
J gene: TRBJ1-2
D gene: -
clone size: -
CDR3 DNA: TGTGCCACCAGCAGAGATCGCCAGGAATATGGCTACACCTTC
CDR3 protein: CATSRDRQEYGYTF

V gene: TRBV2
J gene: TRBJ1-5
D gene: -
clone size: -
CDR3 DNA: TGTGCCAGCAGTGGGACAGCTAACAATCAGCCCCAGCATTTT
CDR3 protein: CASSGTANNQPQHF

V gene: TRBV2
J gene: TRBJ1-5
D gene: -
clone size: -
CDR3 DNA: TGTGCCAGCAGTGTCGGTCAGGTAGGGGATCAGCCCCAGCATTTT
CDR3 protein: CASSVGQVGDQPQHF

V gene: TRBV5-4
J gene: TRBJ1-2
D gene: TRBD1
clone size: -
CDR3 DNA: TGTGCCAGCAGCGGCGGACAGGGGTTTTCGGGGGGGAACACCTTC
CDR3 protein: CASSGGQGFSGGNTF

V gene: TRBV7-2
J gene: TRBJ2-7
D gene: TRBD1
clone size: -
CDR3 DNA: TGTGCCAGCAGCTATACAGGGGTCGGAACCTACGAGCAGTACTTC
CDR3 protein: CASSYTGVGTYEQYF

V gene: TRBV12-3/TRBV12-4
J gene: TRBJ2-7
D gene: -
clone size: once
CDR3 DNA: TGTGCCAGCAGTCAGGGTGGCTACGAGCAGTACTTC
CDR3 protein: CASSQGGYEQYF

V gene: TRBV5-1
J gene: TRBJ1-1
D gene: -
clone size: -
CDR3 DNA: TGCGCCAGCAGCCATCGCCAGGGAAGCACTGAAGCTTTCTTT
CDR3 protein: CASSHRQGSTEAFF

V gene: TRBV10-3
J gene: TRBJ1-1
D gene: -
clone size: -
CDR3 DNA: TGTGCCATCAGTGAGTTCCCAGGGGACATGAACACTGAAGCTTTCTTT
CDR3 protein: CAISEFPGDMNTEAFF

V gene: TRBV7-9
J gene: TRBJ1-1
D gene: TRBD1
clone size: -
CDR3 DNA: TGTGCCAGCAGCCTACTGACAGGGGTGGAAGCTTTCTTT
CDR3 protein: CASSLLTGVEAFF

V gene: TRBV30
J gene: TRBJ1-4
D gene: TRBD1
clone size: -
CDR3 DNA: TGTGCCTGGAGGGGGACAGGGGCTGAAAAACTGTTTTTT
CDR3 protein: CAWRGTGAEKLFF

V gene: TRBV5-1
J gene: TRBJ1-6
D gene: -
clone size: -
CDR3 DNA: TGCGCCAGCAGCTTGGAGGCCCCGGCAGGTTCACCCCTCCACTTT
CDR3 protein: CASSLEAPAGSPLHF

V gene: TRBV9
J gene: TRBJ2-1
D gene: -
clone size: -
CDR3 DNA: TGTGCCAGCAGCCCCCTTTCGGGGAGCTCCTACAATGAGCAGTTCTTC
CDR3 protein: CASSPLSGSSYNEQFF

V gene: TRBV12-3/TRBV12-4
J gene: TRBJ1-2
D gene: -
clone size: -
CDR3 DNA: TGTGCCAGCAGCTCGGGACACTTTGGTGGCTACACCTTC
CDR3 protein: CASSSGHFGGYTF

V gene: TRBV7-9
J gene: TRBJ2-1
D gene: -
clone size: once
CDR3 DNA: TGTGCCAGCAGCTTAGCCCAGGGGATGAAGAATGAGCAGTTCTTC
CDR3 protein: CASSLAQGMKNEQFF

V gene: TRBV30
J gene: TRBJ2-1
D gene: -
clone size: -
CDR3 DNA: TGTGCCTCCCGGTTCGACTCGTACAATGAGCAGTTCTTC
CDR3 protein: CASRFDSYNEQFF

V gene: TRBV7-9
J gene: TRBJ1-5
D gene: -
clone size: -
CDR3 DNA: TGTGCCAGCAGCCGAACCTTGGAGGGGAATCAGCCCCAGCATTTT
CDR3 protein: CASSRTLEGNQPQHF

V gene: TRBV28
J gene: TRBJ1-2
D gene: -
clone size: -
CDR3 DNA: TGTGCCAGCAGTTTCAATAACTATGGCTACACCTTC
CDR3 protein: CASSFNNYGYTF

V gene: TRBV19
J gene: TRBJ1-2
D gene: -
clone size: -
CDR3 DNA: TGTGCCAGTAGTATCAGCAGGTATGAAGGCGGCTACACCTTC
CDR3 protein: CASSISRYEGGYTF

V gene: TRBV27
J gene: TRBJ1-2
D gene: TRBD1
clone size: -
CDR3 DNA: TGTGCCAGCAGTCCTGGACAGGGTTTCGCTGGCTACACCTTC
CDR3 protein: CASSPGQGFAGYTF

V gene: TRBV6-5
J gene: TRBJ1-1
D gene: TRBD1
clone size: -
CDR3 DNA: TGTGCCAGCAGTTTACAGGGGATCACTGAAGCTTTCTTT
CDR3 protein: CASSLQGITEAFF

V gene: TRBV5-1
J gene: TRBJ2-5
D gene: TRBD2
clone size: -
CDR3 DNA: TGCGCCAGCAGCCCCGGACAGCCGGGACTAGCGGAGACCCAGTACTTC
CDR3 protein: CASSPGQPGLAETQYF

V gene: TRBV6-1
J gene: TRBJ1-5
D gene: -
clone size: many
CDR3 DNA: TGTGCCAGCAGTGAAGCGGAAGGGAATGGGAGACAGCCCCAGCATTTT
CDR3 protein: CASSEAEGNGRQPQHF

V gene: TRBV29-1
J gene: TRBJ2-1
D gene: TRBD1
clone size: -
CDR3 DNA: TGCAGCGTGAGGACAGGGGCAGCCGACAATGAGCAGTTCTTC
CDR3 protein: CSVRTGAADNEQFF

V gene: TRBV28
J gene: TRBJ1-2
D gene: TRBD1
clone size: once
CDR3 DNA: TGTGCCAGCAGCGGCGGGGACAGGGGAGGCTATGGCTACACCTTC
CDR3 protein: CASSGGDRGGYGYTF

V gene: TRBV5-6
J gene: TRBJ1-3
D gene: TRBD1
clone size: -
CDR3 DNA: TGTGCCAGCAGCGGCGGACAGGGGGTTCACACCATATATTTT
CDR3 protein: CASSGGQGVHTIYF

V gene: TRBV6-5
J gene: TRBJ1-6
D gene: -
clone size: -
CDR3 DNA: TGTGCCAGCAGGGGAGAGAAAAGCAATTCACCCCTCCACTTT
CDR3 protein: CASRGEKSNSPLHF

V gene: TRBV5-5
J gene: TRBJ1-4
D gene: -
clone size: -
CDR3 DNA: TGTGCCAGCAGCTTGGCAGGCCAGGGGCTTTTGAAGGAAAAACTGTTTTTT
CDR3 protein: CASSLAGQGLLKEKLFF

V gene: TRBV18
J gene: TRBJ1-3
D gene: -
clone size: -
CDR3 DNA: TGTGCCAGCTCTCCCAACGCACCTAGCTCTGGAAACACCATATATTTT
CDR3 protein: CASSPNAPSSGNTIYF

V gene: TRBV28
J gene: TRBJ2-1
D gene: TRBD2
clone size: -
CDR3 DNA: TGTGCCAGCAGTCCACTAGCGGGAGGTGTCAATGAGCAGTTCTTC
CDR3 protein: CASSPLAGGVNEQFF

V gene: TRBV5-6
J gene: TRBJ2-3
D gene: -
clone size: -
CDR3 DNA: TGTGCCAGCAGCTCGGATCTACAGGGTTTGTCAGATACGCAGTATTTT
CDR3 protein: CASSSDLQGLSDTQYF

V gene: TRBV10-1
J gene: TRBJ2-2
D gene: -
clone size: -
CDR3 DNA: TGCGCCAGCAGAAAGGCGGATAGCACCGGGGAGCTGTTTTTT
CDR3 protein: CASRKADSTGELFF

V gene: TRBV9
J gene: TRBJ1-1
D gene: TRBD1
clone size: -
CDR3 DNA: TGTGCCAGCAGCGTAGAACAGGGGGTCGCTTTCTTT
CDR3 protein: CASSVEQGVAFF

V gene: TRBV28
J gene: TRBJ1-2
D gene: -
clone size: -
CDR3 DNA: TGTGCCAGCAGTTTAGGCAGGGGCTATGGCTACACCTTC
CDR3 protein: CASSLGRGYGYTF